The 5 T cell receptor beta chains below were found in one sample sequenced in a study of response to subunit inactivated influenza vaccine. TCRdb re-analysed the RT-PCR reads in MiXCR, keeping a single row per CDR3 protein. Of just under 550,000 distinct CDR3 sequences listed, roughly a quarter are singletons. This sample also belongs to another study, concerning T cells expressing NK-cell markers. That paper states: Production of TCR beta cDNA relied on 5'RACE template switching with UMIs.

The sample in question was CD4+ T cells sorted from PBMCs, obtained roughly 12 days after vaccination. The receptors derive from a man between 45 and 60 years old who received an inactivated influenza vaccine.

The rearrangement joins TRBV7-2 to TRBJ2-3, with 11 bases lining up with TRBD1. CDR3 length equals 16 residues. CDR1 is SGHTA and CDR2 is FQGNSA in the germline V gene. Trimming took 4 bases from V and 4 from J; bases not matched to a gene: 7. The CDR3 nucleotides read TGTGCCAGCAGCTGGACGGACAGGGGGCGGTCAGATACGCAGTATTTT. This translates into CASSWTDRGRSDTQYF. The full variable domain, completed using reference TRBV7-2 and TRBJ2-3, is GAGVSQSPSNKVTEKGKDVELRCDPISGHTALYWYRQSLGQGLEFLIYFQGNSAPDKSGLPSDRFSAERTGGSVSTLTIQRTQQEDSAVYLCASSWTDRGRSDTQYFGPGTRLTVL.

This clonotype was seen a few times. This CDR3 is CASSYSTGLTSGSIKTQYF. Here the CDR3 DNA reads TGTGCCAGCAGTTACTCCACCGGGCTGACTAGCGGGTCTATAAAGACCCAGTACTTC. This sequence joins TRBV6-2 or TRBV6-3 and TRBJ2-5; 10 nucleotides line up with TRBD2. The CDR3 runs 19 residues. J gave up 6 bases and V 0 bases, and 16 bases lay outside the gene matches. Germline V CDR1 and CDR2: MNHEY, SVGEGT.

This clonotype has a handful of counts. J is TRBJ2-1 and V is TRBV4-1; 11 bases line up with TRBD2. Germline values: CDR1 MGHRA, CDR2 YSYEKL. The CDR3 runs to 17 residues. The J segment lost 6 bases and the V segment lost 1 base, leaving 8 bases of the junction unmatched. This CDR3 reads CASSQADSGGAGNEQFF. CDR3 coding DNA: TGCGCCAGCAGCCAAGCTGATAGCGGGGGGGCCGGCAATGAGCAGTTCTTC.

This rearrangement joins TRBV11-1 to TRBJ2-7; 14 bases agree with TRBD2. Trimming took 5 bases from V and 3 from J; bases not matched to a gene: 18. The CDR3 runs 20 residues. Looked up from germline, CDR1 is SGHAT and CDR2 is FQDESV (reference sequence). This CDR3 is CASSATPGLAGDTSGYEQYF. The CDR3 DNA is TGTGCCAGCAGCGCGACACCGGGACTAGCGGGGGACACCTCCGGCTACGAGCAGTACTTC.

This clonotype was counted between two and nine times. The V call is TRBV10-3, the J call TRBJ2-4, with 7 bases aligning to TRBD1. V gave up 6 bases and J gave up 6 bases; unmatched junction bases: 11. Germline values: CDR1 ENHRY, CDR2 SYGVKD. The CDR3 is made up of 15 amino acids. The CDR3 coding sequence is TGTGCCATCAGCCCCGACAGGGTTGGGAGAAACATTCAGTACTTC. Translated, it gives CAISPDRVGRNIQYF.